The 19 T cell receptor beta chains presented below share a single source sample, sequenced in a study of molecular identifiers for immune sequencing clone quantification (dated by TCRdb to 2016 to 2019). The library came from PCR. TCRdb names NextSeq 500 as the instrument used. Using fastp trimming at Q25 and MiXCR clonotype assembly, TCRdb reanalyzed the public sequencing data and kept in-frame beta chains. Every distinct CDR3 protein forms one entry, paired with its most common genes and DNA. A total of 85,000 to 120,000 distinct CDR3 sequences appear in this sample, around 30% of them only once. The ten most abundant clones make up roughly 10% of the sample. The sequencing sample was made of naive CD8+ T cells from blood, with Jurkat cell RNA spiked in. Taken with the paper, the label for cell subset or site translates to: FACS-sorted CD8+CD4-CCR7+CD45RA+ naive T cells. These receptors all come from a human donor in good health. Some libraries in this study had Jurkat cell RNA spiked in.

Of note for this clonotype: This may be a read error: a much more frequent sequence differs by one nucleotide. The chain uses TRBV4-3 and TRBJ2-5, with TRBD2 matching over 7 bases. The CDR3 totals 15 residues. Germline V CDR1 and CDR2: LGHNA, YSLEER. The CDR3 DNA sequence: TGCGCCAGCAGCCAGTCAACTAGCGACCAAGAGGCCCAGTACTTC. As protein: CASSQSTSDQEAQYF.

The table lists this clonotype with many counts. J is TRBJ2-7 and V is TRBV20-1; D is possibly TRBD1 (5 bases). This CDR3 spans 11 amino acids. CDR1 DFQATT and CDR2 SNEGSKA come from the germline V gene (reference sequence). Trimming cost V 5 bases and J 3 bases, with 8 bases left between them. As DNA, the CDR3 is TGCAGTGCTCGGCAGGGCTACGAGCAGTACTTC. Protein: CSARQGYEQYF.

A few counts support this clonotype. CDR3 coding DNA: TGCGCCAGCAGCCAAGATAGGGCTAGCGGAATTAACACCGGGGAGCTGTTTTTT. Translated: CASSQDRASGINTGELFF. The chain couples TRBV4-3 to TRBJ2-2; 7 bases agree with TRBD2. CDR3 length equals 18 residues. Trimming at V came to 0 bases and at J to 2 bases, leaving 9 bases not matched to a gene. The germline V gene has CDR1 LGHNA and CDR2 YSLEER.

This clonotype was seen only a few times. This chain joins TRBV9 and TRBJ2-3, with D hard to call. Between the trimmed V and J ends, which lost 2 bases and 4 bases, there was a span of 8 bases. The length of the CDR3 is 13 residues. From germline, CDR1 is SGDLS and CDR2 YYNGEE. This chain's CDR3 is CASSVGGSDTQYF. The CDR3 DNA reads TGTGCCAGCAGCGTGGGTGGGTCAGATACGCAGTATTTT.

There are a few counts of this clonotype. The rearrangement links TRBV2 to TRBJ1-2; 10 positions agree with TRBD1. Trimming took 6 bases from V and 10 from J; bases not matched to a gene: 11. The CDR3 covers 14 residues. Looked up from germline, CDR1 is SNHLY and CDR2 is FYNNEI. The CDR3 sequence is CASRTDRGRIDYTF. The CDR3 nucleotides are TGTGCCAGCAGGACCGACAGGGGGCGAATCGACTACACCTTC.

This clonotype occurred a few times. The V gene is TRBV2, the J gene TRBJ2-5; D is perhaps TRBD1 (7 bases). Germline V gives CDR1 SNHLY, CDR2 FYNNEI. The CDR3 contains 15 residues. V lost 2 bases and J 0 bases, leaving 10 bases between the germline ends. The CDR3 nucleotides are TGTGCCAGCAGTGAACAGGGGGGATACCAAGAGACCCAGTACTTC. Translation gives CASSEQGGYQETQYF.

The V gene is TRBV4-3, the J gene TRBJ2-7, with TRBD1 matching over 8 bases. V was pared by 6 bases and J by 3 bases, with 7 bases of the junction left unmatched. The germline V gene encodes CDR1 LGHNA and CDR2 YSLEER. The CDR3 is 14 residues long. The CDR3 loop is CASSPGTGHYEQYF. The CDR3 bases are TGCGCCAGCAGTCCCGGGACAGGCCACTACGAGCAGTACTTC.

Worth noting for this clonotype: The conserved phenylalanine or tryptophan normally closing the CDR3 is absent here, so this likely arose from a read error. CDR3: CASSPETGSNTEAFY. As DNA, the CDR3 is TGTGCCAGCAGCCCGGAGACAGGGTCGAACACTGAAGCTTTCTAT. The chain employs TRBV4-2 and TRBJ1-1, with 7 bases that match TRBD1. The CDR3 contains 15 residues. Germline CDR1 is LGHNA and CDR2 is YNFKEQ. With 4 bases clipped from V and 1 base from J, the junction kept 6 bases outside the gene matches.

V gene TRBV7-8 combines with J gene TRBJ2-3; D gene ambiguous. This CDR3 region has 14 residues. Germline V gene sequence: CDR1 SGHVS, CDR2 FQNEAQ. V was cut by 8 bases and J by 0 bases, with 12 bases left in between. The CDR3 loop is CASVKVESTDTQYF. The CDR3 DNA sequence: TGTGCCAGCGTTAAGGTGGAAAGCACAGATACGCAGTATTTT.

The CDR3 DNA reads as TGCGCCAGCAGCTTGGCCCCGACTAGCGGGAGTTTCTACGAGCAGTACTTC. It encodes CASSLAPTSGSFYEQYF. The chain has TRBV5-1 and TRBJ2-7, with 12 bases aligning to TRBD2. The CDR3 has 17 amino acids. With V trimmed by 0 bases and J by 3 bases, 7 bases remained unmatched. Germline values: CDR1 SGHRS, CDR2 YFSETQ.

The J gene is TRBJ2-5, the V gene TRBV9; D call uncertain. V lost 4 bases, J lost 1 base, and 8 bases lay in between. The CDR3 loop spans 13 amino acids. The germline V gene encodes CDR1 SGDLS and CDR2 YYNGEE. CDR3 in amino acids: CASSSELQETQYF. The CDR3 region has the DNA TGTGCCAGCAGCTCCGAGCTCCAAGAGACCCAGTACTTC.

CDR3 sequence: CAGRLSADNEQFF. The CDR3 DNA reads as TGTGCCGGACGTCTGAGCGCGGACAATGAGCAGTTCTTC. The chain employs TRBV5-3 and TRBJ2-1; D unclear. TRBV5-3 is annotated as an ORF whose role is uncertain. This CDR3 is built from 13 residues. The germline V and J ends were trimmed by 10 bases and 5 bases, with 16 bases remaining between them.

The rearrangement joins TRBV13 to TRBJ2-5, with 7 bases matching TRBD2. The CDR3 extends over 15 amino acids. V lost 2 bases, J lost 9 bases, and 12 bases stayed unmatched. Germline values: CDR1 PRHDT, CDR2 FYEKMQ (reference sequence). CDR3 DNA sequence: TGTGCCAGCAGCTTATTTTCCACTAGCGAGGAGCCCCAGTACTTC. It yields the protein CASSLFSTSEEPQYF.

Note on this clonotype: Since the CDR3 does not end with the conserved phenylalanine or tryptophan, this likely comes from a read error. The chain joins TRBV4-3 to TRBJ2-7, with a possible D match to TRBD2 (6 bases). The V gene lost 0 bases and the J gene lost 2 bases, with 17 bases spanning the gap. CDR3 length equals 17 residues. Germline CDR1 reads LGHNA; CDR2 reads YSLEER. CDR3 nucleotide sequence: TGCGCCAGCAGCCAAGACGGCAGCGGGCAAGATCCCTACGAGCAGTACCTC. This codes for CASSQDGSGQDPYEQYL.

Remarks on this clonotype: This could be a read error, since a much larger clone is one nucleotide away. This chain joins TRBV28 and TRBJ2-3; a weak D match, TRBD2 (6 bases). The CDR3 runs to 14 residues. Germline CDR1 is MDHEN and CDR2 is SYDVKM. CDR3 sequence reads: CASRVAESTATQYF. The CDR3 region has the DNA TGTGCCAGCAGGGTAGCGGAAAGCACAGCTACGCAGTATTTT.

This clonotype was counted only a few times. Since a much larger clone is just one base distant, this may be a read error. This chain uses TRBV7-8 with TRBJ2-5; TRBD1 is a possible D gene (6 bases). The length of the CDR3 is 14 residues. Germline V lookup: CDR1 SGHVS, CDR2 FQNEAQ. The CDR3 region is CACSPHRQEETQYF. CDR3 DNA: TGTGCCTGCAGCCCCCACCGACAGGAAGAGACCCAGTACTTC.

V and J are TRBV27 and TRBJ2-5; D possibly corresponds to TRBD2 (6 bases). The germline CDR1 and CDR2 sequences are MNHEY and SMNVEV (reference sequence). CDR3 length equals 14 residues. Trimming took off 3 bases at V and 5 bases at J, with 13 bases between the two ends. The CDR3 nucleotides read TGTGCCAGCAGTTTCACCGCAGGGAGGGAGACCCAGTACTTC. It specifies CASSFTAGRETQYF.

As concerns this clonotype: Likely a read error: the CDR3 ends without its conserved phenylalanine or tryptophan. The CDR3 region has the DNA TGTGCCAGCTGCTTCTCCCAGGGTCCCACTGATGCTTTCTAT. Protein: CASCFSQGPTDAFY. This sequence joins TRBV7-2 and TRBJ1-1; possible D gene TRBD1, 5 bases. The CDR3 runs 14 residues. Looked up from germline, CDR1 is SGHTA and CDR2 is FQGNSA.

This clonotype was picked up a small number of times. The V and J genes are TRBV24-1 and TRBJ2-3; possible D gene TRBD2, 5 bases. Trimming shortened V by 4 bases and J by 2 bases, and 18 bases separated the two germline ends. This CDR3 contains 17 residues. Germline assignment: CDR1 KGHDR and CDR2 SFDVKD. The CDR3 loop is CATSEFGRGGLTDTQYF. DNA of the CDR3: TGTGCCACCAGTGAATTTGGAAGAGGAGGCCTCACAGATACGCAGTATTTT.